Detailed here is one T cell receptor beta chain. Its antigen is still unknown. A split of CD4+ cells into CD45RA+ naive and CD45RA-negative memory subsets was performed. This sample was included in a study of shared clonotypes between healthy human individuals. The V gene end was trimmed by 1 base and the J gene end by 6 bases; junction bases not matched to a gene: 6. This CDR3 spans 17 amino acids. Germline V lookup: CDR1 SQVTM, CDR2 ANQGSEA. The repertoire was sequenced with immunoSEQ multiplex PCR; TCRdb's copy has only in-frame clones and lacks some. The sample includes over 1.4 million clones, about 96% seen only once; the top ten take about 1.2%. Findings of the study overall: The four-donor shared clonotypes exceeded non-shared clonotypes in generation probability, with non-shared ones scoring lower.

The origin of this receptor is a man aged 25-45 years in good health. The sequenced sample was naive CD4+ T cells sorted from blood. The subset was: CD45RA+ positively selected. This chain joins TRBV29-1 and TRBJ2-1, with TRBD2 matching over 16 bases. In DNA, the CDR3 is TGCAGCGTTGAAGGGGGACTAGCGGGAGGGAAACTCAATGAGCAGTTCTTC. Translation: CSVEGGLAGGKLNEQFF.